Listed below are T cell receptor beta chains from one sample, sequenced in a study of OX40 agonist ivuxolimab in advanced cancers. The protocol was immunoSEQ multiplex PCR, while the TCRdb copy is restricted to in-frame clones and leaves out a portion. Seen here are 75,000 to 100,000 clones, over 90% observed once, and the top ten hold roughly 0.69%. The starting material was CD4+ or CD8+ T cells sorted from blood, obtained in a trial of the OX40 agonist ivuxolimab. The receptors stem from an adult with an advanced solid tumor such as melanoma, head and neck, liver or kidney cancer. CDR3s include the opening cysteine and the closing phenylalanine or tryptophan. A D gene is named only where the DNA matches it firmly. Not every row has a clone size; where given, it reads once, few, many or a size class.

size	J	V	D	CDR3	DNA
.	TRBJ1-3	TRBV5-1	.	CASSLTPWPSGNTIYF	TGCGCCAGCAGCTTGACCCCTTGGCCCTCTGGAAACACCATATATTTT
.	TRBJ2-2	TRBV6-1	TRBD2	CASISSGKGTGELFF	TGTGCCAGCATTAGTAGCGGGAAAGGTACCGGGGAGCTGTTTTTT
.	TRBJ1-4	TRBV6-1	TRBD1	CASSTTGRNEKLFF	TGTGCCAGCAGTACGACAGGGAGGAATGAAAAACTGTTTTTT
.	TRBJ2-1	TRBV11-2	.	CASSSGTPSYNEQFF	TGTGCCAGCAGTTCCGGGACTCCGTCCTACAATGAGCAGTTCTTC
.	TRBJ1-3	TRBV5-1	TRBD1	CASSSGGSGNTIYF	TGCGCCAGCAGCTCAGGGGGCTCAGGAAACACCATATATTTT
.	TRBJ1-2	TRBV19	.	CASSIGSRVHGYTF	TGTGCCAGTAGTATAGGTTCCAGGGTACATGGCTACACCTTC
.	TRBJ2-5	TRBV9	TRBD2	CASSVMTSGQETQYF	TGTGCCAGCAGCGTAATGACTAGCGGGCAAGAGACCCAGTACTTC
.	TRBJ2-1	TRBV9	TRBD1	CASSQDRGVYNEQFF	TGTGCCAGCAGTCAAGACAGGGGGGTCTACAATGAGCAGTTCTTC
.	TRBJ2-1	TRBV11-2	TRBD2	CASSSRGLAGAYEQFF	TGTGCCAGCAGCTCAAGAGGTCTAGCGGGAGCATATGAGCAGTTCTTC
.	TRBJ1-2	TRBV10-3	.	CAISATAYGYTF	TGTGCCATCAGTGCGACAGCCTATGGCTACACCTTC
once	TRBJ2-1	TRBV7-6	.	CASSLEVAPPYYNEQFF	TGTGCCAGCAGCTTAGAAGTAGCCCCACCATATTACAATGAGCAGTTCTTC
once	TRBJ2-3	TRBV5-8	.	CASSPGGIAVISTDTQYF	TGTGCCAGCAGCCCAGGCGGGATCGCTGTCATTAGCACAGATACGCAGTATTTT
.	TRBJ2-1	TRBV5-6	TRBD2	CASSPTGTSGTSYNEQFF	TGTGCCAGCAGCCCTACCGGGACTAGCGGGACTTCCTACAATGAGCAGTTCTTC
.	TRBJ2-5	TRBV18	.	CASSPGRQETQYF	TGTGCCAGCTCACCAGGGAGACAAGAGACCCAGTACTTC
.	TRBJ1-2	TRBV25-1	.	CASSPRDLNYGYTF	TGTGCCAGCAGCCCGAGGGACCTTAACTATGGCTACACCTTC